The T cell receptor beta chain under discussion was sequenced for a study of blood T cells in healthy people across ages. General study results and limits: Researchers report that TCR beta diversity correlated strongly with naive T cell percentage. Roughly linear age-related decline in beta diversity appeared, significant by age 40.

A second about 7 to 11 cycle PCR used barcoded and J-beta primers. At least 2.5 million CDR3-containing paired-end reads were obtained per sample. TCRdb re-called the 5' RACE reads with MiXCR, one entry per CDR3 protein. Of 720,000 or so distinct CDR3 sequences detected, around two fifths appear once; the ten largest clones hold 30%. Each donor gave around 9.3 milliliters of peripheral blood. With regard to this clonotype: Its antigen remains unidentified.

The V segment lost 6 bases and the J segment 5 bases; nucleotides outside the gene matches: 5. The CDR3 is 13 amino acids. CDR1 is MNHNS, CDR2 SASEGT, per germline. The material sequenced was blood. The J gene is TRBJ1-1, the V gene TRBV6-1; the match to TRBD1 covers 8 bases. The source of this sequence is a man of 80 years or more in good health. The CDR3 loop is CASRKTGDTEAFF. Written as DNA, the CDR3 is TGTGCCAGCAGGAAGACAGGGGATACTGAAGCTTTCTTT.